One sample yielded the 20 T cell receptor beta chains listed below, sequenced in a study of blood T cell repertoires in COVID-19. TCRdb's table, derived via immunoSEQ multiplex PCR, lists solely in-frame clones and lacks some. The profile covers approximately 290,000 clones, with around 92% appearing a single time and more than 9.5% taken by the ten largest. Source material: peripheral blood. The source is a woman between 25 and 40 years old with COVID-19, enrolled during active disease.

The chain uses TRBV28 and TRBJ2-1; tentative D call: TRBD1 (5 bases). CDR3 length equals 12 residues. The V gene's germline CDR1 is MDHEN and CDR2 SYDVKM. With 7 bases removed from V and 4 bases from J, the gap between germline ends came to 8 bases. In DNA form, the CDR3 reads TGTGCCAGCACGACAGTTTACAATGAGCAGTTCTTC. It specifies CASTTVYNEQFF. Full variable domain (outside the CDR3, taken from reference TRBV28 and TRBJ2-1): DVKVTQSSRYLVKRTGEKVFLECVQDMDHENMFWYRQDPGLGLRLIYFSYDVKMKEKGDIPEGYSVSREKKERFSLILESASTNQTSMYLCASTTVYNEQFFGPGTRLTVL.

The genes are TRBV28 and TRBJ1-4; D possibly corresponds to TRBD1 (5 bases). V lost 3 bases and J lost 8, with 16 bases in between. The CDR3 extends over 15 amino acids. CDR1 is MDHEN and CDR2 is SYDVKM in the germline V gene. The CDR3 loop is CASSLVTRVGEKLFF. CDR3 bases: TGTGCCAGCAGTTTGGTAACCAGGGTAGGCGAAAAACTGTTTTTT.

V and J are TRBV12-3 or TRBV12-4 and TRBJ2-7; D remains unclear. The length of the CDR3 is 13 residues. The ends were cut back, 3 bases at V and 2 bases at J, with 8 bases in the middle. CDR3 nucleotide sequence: TGTGCCAGCAGTTTGACACAAGCCTACGAGCAGTACTTC. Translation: CASSLTQAYEQYF.

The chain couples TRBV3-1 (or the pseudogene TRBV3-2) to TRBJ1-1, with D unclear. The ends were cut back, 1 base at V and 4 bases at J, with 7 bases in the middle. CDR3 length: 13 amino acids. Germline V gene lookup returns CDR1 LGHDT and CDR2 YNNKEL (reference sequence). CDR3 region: CASSQVSGTEAFF. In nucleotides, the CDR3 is TGTGCCAGCAGCCAAGTATCAGGCACTGAAGCTTTCTTT.

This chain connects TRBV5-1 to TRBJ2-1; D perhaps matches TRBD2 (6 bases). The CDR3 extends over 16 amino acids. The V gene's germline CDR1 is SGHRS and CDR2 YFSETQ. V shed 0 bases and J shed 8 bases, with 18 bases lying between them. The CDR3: CASSLEIDRDFDEQFF. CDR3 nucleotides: TGCGCCAGCAGCTTGGAGATCGATAGGGACTTCGATGAGCAGTTCTTC.

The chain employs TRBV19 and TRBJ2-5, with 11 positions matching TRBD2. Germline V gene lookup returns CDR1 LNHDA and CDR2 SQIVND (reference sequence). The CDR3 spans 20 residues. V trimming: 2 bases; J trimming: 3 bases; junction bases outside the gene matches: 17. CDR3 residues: CASSIRGGTSGTYTKETQYF. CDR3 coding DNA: TGTGCCAGTAGTATACGGGGGGGGACTAGCGGCACATACACTAAAGAGACCCAGTACTTC. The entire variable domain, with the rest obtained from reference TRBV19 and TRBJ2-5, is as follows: DGGITQSPKYLFRKEGQNVTLSCEQNLNHDAMYWYRQDPGQGLRLIYYSQIVNDFQKGDIAEGYSVSREKKESFPLTVTSAQKNPTAFYLCASSIRGGTSGTYTKETQYFGPGTRLLVL.

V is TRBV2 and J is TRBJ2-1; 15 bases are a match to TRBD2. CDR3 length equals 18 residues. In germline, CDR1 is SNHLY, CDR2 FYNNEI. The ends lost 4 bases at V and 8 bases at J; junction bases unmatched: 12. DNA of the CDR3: TGTGCCAGCAGTGGGACTAGCGGGGGGGCCTCTGGGAGGGATGAGCAGTTCTTC. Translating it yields CASSGTSGGASGRDEQFF.

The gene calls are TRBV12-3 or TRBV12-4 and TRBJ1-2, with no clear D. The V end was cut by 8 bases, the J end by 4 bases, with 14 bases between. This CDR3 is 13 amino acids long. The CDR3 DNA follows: TGTGCCAGCCGAGGCGAGGGTTCCTATGGCTACACCTTC. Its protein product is CASRGEGSYGYTF.

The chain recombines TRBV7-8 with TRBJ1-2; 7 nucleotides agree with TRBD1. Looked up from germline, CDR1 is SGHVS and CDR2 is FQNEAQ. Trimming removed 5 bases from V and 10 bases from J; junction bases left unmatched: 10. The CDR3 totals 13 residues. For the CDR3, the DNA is TGTGCCAGCAGCCCAAGGGGGCGGGGGGACTACACCTTC. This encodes CASSPRGRGDYTF.

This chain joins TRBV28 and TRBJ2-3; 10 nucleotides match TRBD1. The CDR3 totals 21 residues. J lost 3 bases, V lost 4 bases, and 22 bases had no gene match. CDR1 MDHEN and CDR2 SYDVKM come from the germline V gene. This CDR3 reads CASSSVTPGQGKSWVTDTQYF. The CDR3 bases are TGTGCCAGCAGTTCAGTTACACCGGGACAGGGGAAGAGTTGGGTGACAGATACGCAGTATTTT. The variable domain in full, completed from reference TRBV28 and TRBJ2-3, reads DVKVTQSSRYLVKRTGEKVFLECVQDMDHENMFWYRQDPGLGLRLIYFSYDVKMKEKGDIPEGYSVSREKKERFSLILESASTNQTSMYLCASSSVTPGQGKSWVTDTQYFGPGTRLTVL.

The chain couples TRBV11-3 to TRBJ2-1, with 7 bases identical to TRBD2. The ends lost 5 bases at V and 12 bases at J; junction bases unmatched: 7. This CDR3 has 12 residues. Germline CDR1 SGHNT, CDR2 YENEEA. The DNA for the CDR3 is TGTGCCAGCAGCCACCGGACTAGGGTGCAGTTCTTC. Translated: CASSHRTRVQFF.

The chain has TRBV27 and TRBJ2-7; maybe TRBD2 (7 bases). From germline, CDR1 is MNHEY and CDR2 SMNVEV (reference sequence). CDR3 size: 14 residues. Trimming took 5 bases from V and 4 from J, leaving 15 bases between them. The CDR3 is CASSARGGLYEQYF. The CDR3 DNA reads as TGTGCCAGCAGTGCCAGGGGAGGGTTGTACGAGCAGTACTTC.

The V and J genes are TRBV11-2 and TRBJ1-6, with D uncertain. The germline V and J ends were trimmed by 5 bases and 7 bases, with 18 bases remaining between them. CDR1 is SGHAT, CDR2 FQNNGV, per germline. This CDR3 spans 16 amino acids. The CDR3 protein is CASSTPRGPGNSPLHF. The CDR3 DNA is TGTGCCAGCAGCACACCCCGCGGTCCGGGGAATTCACCCCTCCACTTT.

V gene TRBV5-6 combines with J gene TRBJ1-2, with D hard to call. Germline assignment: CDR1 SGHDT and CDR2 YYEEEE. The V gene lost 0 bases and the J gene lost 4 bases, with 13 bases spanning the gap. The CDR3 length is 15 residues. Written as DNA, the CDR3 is TGTGCCAGCAGCTTGGGTGTTGCGGGGAGCTATGGCTACACCTTC. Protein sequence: CASSLGVAGSYGYTF. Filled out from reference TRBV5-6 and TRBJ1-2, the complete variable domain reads DAGVTQSPTHLIKTRGQQVTLRCSPKSGHDTVSWYQQALGQGPQFIFQYYEEEERQRGNFPDRFSGHQFPNYSSELNVNALLLGDSALYLCASSLGVAGSYGYTFGSGTRLTVV.

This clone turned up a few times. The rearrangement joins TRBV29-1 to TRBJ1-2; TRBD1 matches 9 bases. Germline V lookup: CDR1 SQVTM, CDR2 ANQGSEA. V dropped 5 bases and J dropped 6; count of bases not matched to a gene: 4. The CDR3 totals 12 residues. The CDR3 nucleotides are TGCAGCGTTCCGACAGGGGGAAATGGCTACACCTTC. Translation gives CSVPTGGNGYTF.

This chain's CDR3 is CASSLSSTNYGYTF. The CDR3 DNA is TGTGCCAGCAGCTTAAGTAGCACAAACTATGGCTACACCTTC. The genes are TRBV7-2 and TRBJ1-2; D is ambiguous. The CDR3 loop spans 14 amino acids. Germline V gives CDR1 SGHTA, CDR2 FQGNSA. Between the trimmed V and J ends, which lost 2 bases and 2 bases, there was a span of 9 bases.

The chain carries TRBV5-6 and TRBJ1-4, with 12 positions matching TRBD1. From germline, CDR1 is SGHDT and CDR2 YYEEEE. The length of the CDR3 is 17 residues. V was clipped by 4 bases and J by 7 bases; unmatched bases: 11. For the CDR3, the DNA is TGTGCCAGCAGCCGAACCGGGACAGGGGGCGGAGGTGAAAAACTGTTTTTT. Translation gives CASSRTGTGGGGEKLFF.

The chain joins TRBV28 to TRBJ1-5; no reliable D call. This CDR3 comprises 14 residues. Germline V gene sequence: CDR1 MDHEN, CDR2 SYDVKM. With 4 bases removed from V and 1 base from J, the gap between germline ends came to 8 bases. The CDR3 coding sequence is TGTGCCAGCAGTTCCCCACTAAGCAATCAGCCCCAGCATTTT. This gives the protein CASSSPLSNQPQHF. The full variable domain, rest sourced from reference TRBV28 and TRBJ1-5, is DVKVTQSSRYLVKRTGEKVFLECVQDMDHENMFWYRQDPGLGLRLIYFSYDVKMKEKGDIPEGYSVSREKKERFSLILESASTNQTSMYLCASSSPLSNQPQHFGDGTRLSIL.

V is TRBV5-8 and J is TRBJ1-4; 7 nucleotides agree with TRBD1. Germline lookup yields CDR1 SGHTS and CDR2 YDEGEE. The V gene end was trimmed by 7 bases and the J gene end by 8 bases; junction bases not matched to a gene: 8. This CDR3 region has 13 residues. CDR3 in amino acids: CASGRDRGEKLFF. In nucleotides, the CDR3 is TGTGCCAGCGGCCGGGACAGAGGCGAAAAACTGTTTTTT.

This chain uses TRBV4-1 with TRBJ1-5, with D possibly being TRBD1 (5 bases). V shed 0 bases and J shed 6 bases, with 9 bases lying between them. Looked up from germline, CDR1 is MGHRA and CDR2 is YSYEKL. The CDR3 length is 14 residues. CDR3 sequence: CASSQDGGSQPQHF. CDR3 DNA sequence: TGCGCCAGCAGCCAAGATGGGGGGAGTCAGCCCCAGCATTTT.